Sequencing of this TCR beta chain was carried out in a study of T cell responses to AZD1222 COVID-19 vaccine. Trimming stripped 7 bases from V and 0 bases from J, with 13 bases between. The CDR3 totals 15 residues. Germline V lookup: CDR1 LGHNA, CDR2 YNFKEQ. Libraries were prepared by immunoSEQ multiplex PCR; TCRdb keeps only in-frame clonotypes and omits some of them. The sample consists of fewer than 150,000 clones, around 92% of them appearing once. This TCR derives from an adult who received the AZD1222 COVID-19 vaccine. The source was peripheral blood, collected 28 days after the second AZD1222 dose. This chain connects TRBV4-2 to TRBJ2-1; a possible D gene is TRBD2 (7 bases). CDR3 bases: TGTGCCAGCACCAAGGGGGGGAGCTCCTACAATGAGCAGTTCTTC. As protein: CASTKGGSSYNEQFF.